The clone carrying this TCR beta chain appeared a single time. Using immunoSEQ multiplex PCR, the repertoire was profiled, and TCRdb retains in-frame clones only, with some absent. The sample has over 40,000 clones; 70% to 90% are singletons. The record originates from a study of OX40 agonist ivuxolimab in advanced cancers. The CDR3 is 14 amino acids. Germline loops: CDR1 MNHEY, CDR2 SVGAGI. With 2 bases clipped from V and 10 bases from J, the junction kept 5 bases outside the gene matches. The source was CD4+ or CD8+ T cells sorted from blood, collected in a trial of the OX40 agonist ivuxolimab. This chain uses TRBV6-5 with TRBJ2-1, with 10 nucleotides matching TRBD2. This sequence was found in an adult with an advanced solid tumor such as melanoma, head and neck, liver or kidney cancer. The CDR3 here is CASSYVGLAEEQFF. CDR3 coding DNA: TGTGCCAGCAGTTACGTCGGACTAGCGGAGGAGCAGTTCTTC.